This TCR beta chain was recovered during a study of patients and donors after allogeneic stem cell transplantation. In TCRdb, the RT-PCR reads were re-called with MiXCR into one record per CDR3 protein. The data contain about 160,000 distinct CDR3 sequences, approximately 31% of them singletons. CDR3 size: 16 residues. With V trimmed by 6 bases and J by 2 bases, 10 bases remained unmatched. In germline, CDR1 is MNHEY, CDR2 SMNVEV (reference sequence). The TCR sequence derives from a human donor who was either an allogeneic HSCT recipient or a stem cell or donor lymphocyte infusion donor (not recorded which). It is not recorded whose cells these are; they may come from a transplant donor. Sequences were obtained from blood, either unsorted or a sorted T cell fraction (not recorded which). The rearrangement links TRBV27 to TRBJ2-1; TRBD2 aligns across 7 bases. CDR3 in amino acids: CASRTESGNPYNEQFF. CDR3 coding DNA: TGTGCCAGCAGAACTGAGAGCGGGAATCCCTACAATGAGCAGTTCTTC.